The 23 T cell receptor beta chains given below trace back to one sample, sequenced in a study of T cell repertoires in cytomegalovirus infection. From the reads, TCRdb called clonotypes with MiXCR, one entry per CDR3 protein. The table has about 83,000 distinct CDR3 sequences, approximately 32% seen once. For these receptors, no antigen is known. Sample: CD8+ T cells from cultured PBMCs, taken from culture after CMV antigen stimulation. Receptors originate from a human donor in good health (CMV status not recorded). Some clones in this sample may be carry-over from other donors' samples.

The rearrangement links TRBV12-3 or TRBV12-4 to TRBJ2-7, with D possibly being TRBD1 (6 bases). The CDR3 has 14 amino acids. The V and J ends lost 0 bases and 4 bases respectively, with 10 bases between them. CDR3 bases: TGTGCCAGCAGTTTAGCAATGACAGGATACGAGCAGTACTTC. This sequence encodes CASSLAMTGYEQYF.

Only a few counts were recorded for this clonotype. The chain combines TRBV12-3 or TRBV12-4 with TRBJ2-1, with 9 bases fitting TRBD1. The CDR3 has 15 amino acids. V lost 3 bases, J lost 6 bases, and 6 bases stayed unmatched. CDR3 bases: TGTGCCAGCAGTTTTGTACAGGGGGCGGTCAATGAGCAGTTCTTC. Translation gives CASSFVQGAVNEQFF.

The chain links TRBV4-1 to TRBJ2-1; D is undetermined. The CDR3 sequence is 12 residues long. Trimming took 3 bases from V and 5 from J, leaving 5 bases between them. Per germline, CDR1 MGHRA and CDR2 YSYEKL. Here the CDR3 DNA reads TGCGCCAGCAGCCATCCCGACAATGAGCAGTTCTTC. Protein sequence: CASSHPDNEQFF.

The V and J genes are TRBV29-1 and TRBJ1-4; possibly TRBD1 for D (5 bases). Trimming removed 5 bases from V and 6 bases from J, with 10 bases in between. The germline gives CDR1 SQVTM, CDR2 ANQGSEA. This CDR3 spans 12 amino acids. The CDR3 is CSVYDRDEKLFF. CDR3 coding DNA: TGCAGCGTTTACGACAGAGATGAAAAACTGTTTTTT.

This clonotype was counted only a few times. This chain connects TRBV27 to TRBJ2-5, with D tentatively TRBD1 (6 bases). The CDR3 is 15 amino acids. Germline CDR1 MNHEY, CDR2 SMNVEV (reference sequence). V lost 6 bases and J 2 bases, leaving 16 bases between the germline ends. The CDR3 DNA sequence: TGTGCCAGCAGCTCAACAGGGTACATACAAGAGACCCAGTACTTC. This sequence encodes CASSSTGYIQETQYF.

A single count supports this clonotype. This chain links TRBV6-2 or TRBV6-3 with TRBJ1-5, with D possibly matching TRBD1 (6 bases). V gave up 6 bases and J gave up 7 bases, with 13 bases separating them. Germline V gives CDR1 MNHEY, CDR2 SVGEGT. CDR3 length equals 13 residues. As DNA, the CDR3 is TGTGCCAGCAGATGGGGGGCAGGACAGCCCCAGCATTTT. It is translated as CASRWGAGQPQHF.

The chain carries TRBV19 and TRBJ2-5; the D gene is possibly TRBD1 (6 bases). V was cut by 5 bases and J by 5 bases, with 18 bases left in between. Germline V gene sequence: CDR1 LNHDA, CDR2 SQIVND (reference sequence). The CDR3 is 15 residues long. The CDR3 protein is CASSARDTSLETQYF. CDR3 coding DNA: TGTGCCAGTAGTGCCCGGGACACCTCCCTGGAGACCCAGTACTTC.

J is TRBJ1-1 and V is TRBV18; D remains ambiguous. Deletions cut 6 bases from V and 4 bases from J, with 9 bases between. The CDR3 runs 12 residues. The V gene's germline CDR1 is KGHSH and CDR2 LQKENI. The CDR3 spells CASSERGTEAFF. The CDR3 region has the DNA TGTGCCAGCTCGGAACGGGGCACTGAAGCTTTCTTT.

V is TRBV20-1 and J is TRBJ2-1; TRBD2 matches at 12 bases. This CDR3 contains 15 residues. Germline V gives CDR1 DFQATT, CDR2 SNEGSKA (reference sequence). V gave up 6 bases and J gave up 4 bases; unmatched junction bases: 7. CDR3 bases: TGCAGTGCCCCGGGGACTAGCGGGCGTTACAATGAGCAGTTCTTC. Protein: CSAPGTSGRYNEQFF.

This chain links TRBV4-1 with TRBJ1-5; D not resolved. The V gene's germline CDR1 is MGHRA and CDR2 YSYEKL. V was shortened by 4 bases and J by 3 bases, with 13 bases between the two germline ends. The CDR3 has 15 residues. This CDR3 is CASSRLWGTNQPQHF. The CDR3 DNA is TGCGCCAGCAGCCGCCTTTGGGGTACCAATCAGCCCCAGCATTTT.

The rearrangement links TRBV12-3 or TRBV12-4 to TRBJ1-5, with a weak D call TRBD1 (5 bases). The CDR3 is made up of 12 amino acids. Between the trimmed V and J ends, which lost 6 bases and 6 bases, there was a span of 9 bases. The CDR3 spells CASRGGSQPQHF. The CDR3 nucleotides are TGTGCCAGCAGGGGGGGAAGTCAGCCCCAGCATTTT.

CDR3 region: CASSSTGIQLFF. The CDR3 DNA follows: TGTGCCAGCAGTTCTACAGGGATTCAGCTGTTTTTT. This chain links TRBV7-6 with TRBJ2-2, with D possibly matching TRBD1 (6 bases). Germline lookup yields CDR1 SGHVS and CDR2 FNYEAQ. There are 12 residues in the CDR3. The V end lost 6 bases, the J end lost 12 bases, and 14 bases lay between the germline ends. Variable domain in full (rest from reference TRBV7-6 and TRBJ2-2): GAGVSQSPRYKVTKRGQDVALRCDPISGHVSLYWYRQALGQGPEFLTYFNYEAQQDKSGLPNDRFSAERPEGSISTLTIQRTEQRDSAMYRCASSSTGIQLFFGEGSRLTVL.

The CDR3 loop reads CASSPAGVSYGYTF. DNA for the CDR3: TGTGCCAGCAGCCCGGCGGGGGTTTCCTATGGCTACACCTTC. This rearrangement joins TRBV12-3 or TRBV12-4 to TRBJ1-2; perhaps TRBD1 as D (5 bases). The CDR3 is 14 residues long. Trimming removed 6 bases at V and 4 bases at J, with 15 bases between.

The rearrangement uses TRBV7-6 and TRBJ1-3; D is uncertain. Germline V gene lookup returns CDR1 SGHVS and CDR2 FNYEAQ. V was trimmed by 4 bases and J by 1 base, leaving 8 bases between them. The CDR3 covers 14 residues. The CDR3 DNA follows: TGTGCCAGCAGCTCGGGATCTTCTGGAAACACCATATATTTT. Encoded protein: CASSSGSSGNTIYF.

Only a few counts were recorded for this clonotype. The chain joins TRBV7-9 to TRBJ1-1, with D perhaps matching TRBD1 (5 bases). Deletions cut 8 bases from V and 3 bases from J, with 13 bases between. This CDR3 is 13 amino acids long. Germline CDR1 SEHNR, CDR2 FQNEAQ (reference sequence). The CDR3 is CASGRTGDTEAFF. DNA for the CDR3: TGTGCCAGCGGCCGGACGGGGGACACTGAAGCTTTCTTT.

This clonotype was found many times. The V and J genes are TRBV5-6 and TRBJ2-3; D not certain. CDR3 length: 14 amino acids. V shed 0 bases and J shed 2 bases, with 7 bases lying between them. CDR1 SGHDT and CDR2 YYEEEE come from the germline V gene. CDR3 DNA sequence: TGTGCCAGCAGCTTGGAACTTTACACAGATACGCAGTATTTT. Encoded protein: CASSLELYTDTQYF. The full variable domain, rest sourced from reference TRBV5-6 and TRBJ2-3, is DAGVTQSPTHLIKTRGQQVTLRCSPKSGHDTVSWYQQALGQGPQFIFQYYEEEERQRGNFPDRFSGHQFPNYSSELNVNALLLGDSALYLCASSLELYTDTQYFGPGTRLTVL.

The chain joins TRBV13 to TRBJ2-1, with D perhaps TRBD1 (5 bases). V was shortened by 1 base and J by 7 bases, with 17 bases between the two germline ends. Germline CDR1 reads PRHDT; CDR2 reads FYEKMQ (reference sequence). This CDR3 spans 16 amino acids. The CDR3 region has the DNA TGTGCCAGCAGCTTAGTCAGGGTGGGCTCAGAAAATGAGCAGTTCTTC. Protein: CASSLVRVGSENEQFF.

This clonotype was seen a few times. The chain joins TRBV7-8 to TRBJ2-3, with TRBD2 as a possible D gene (5 bases). V lost 3 bases and J lost 1, with 11 bases in between. Germline V gives CDR1 SGHVS, CDR2 FQNEAQ. This CDR3 comprises 15 residues. The DNA of the CDR3 is TGTGCCAGCAGCTTCCGGGGTTTGGGCACAGATACGCAGTATTTT. Translated, it gives CASSFRGLGTDTQYF.

This clonotype was detected only a few times. The gene calls are TRBV7-8 and TRBJ1-5; D unclear. Germline CDR1 reads SGHVS; CDR2 reads FQNEAQ. This CDR3 is built from 14 residues. The germline V and J ends were trimmed by 2 bases and 3 bases, with 8 bases remaining between them. The CDR3 bases are TGTGCCAGCAGCTTATTCACGAACAATCAGCCCCAGCATTTT. Amino acids: CASSLFTNNQPQHF.

This clonotype was recorded many times. This rearrangement joins TRBV6-5 to TRBJ2-5; D uncertain. Between the trimmed V and J ends, which lost 1 base and 1 base, there was a span of 7 bases. CDR3 length: 14 residues. Germline V gives CDR1 MNHEY, CDR2 SVGAGI. The CDR3 region has the DNA TGTGCCAGCAGTTACTATATTGGCCAAGAGACCCAGTACTTC. Protein sequence: CASSYYIGQETQYF.

This clonotype turned up a few times. V usage is TRBV6-6 and J usage is TRBJ1-5, with TRBD1 identical over 7 bases. Looked up from germline, CDR1 is MNHNY and CDR2 is SVGAGI (reference sequence). V was clipped by 4 bases and J by 3 bases; unmatched bases: 6. This CDR3 spans 15 amino acids. The CDR3 region is CASSLDREYNQPQHF. Here the CDR3 DNA reads TGTGCCAGCAGTTTAGACAGGGAATACAATCAGCCCCAGCATTTT.

The chain recombines TRBV7-3 with TRBJ2-3; TRBD1 might be the D (5 bases). Germline CDR1 reads SGHTA; CDR2 reads FQGTGA. Trimming took off 5 bases at V and 2 bases at J, with 20 bases between the two ends. The CDR3 length is 17 residues. In DNA, the CDR3 is TGTGCCAGCAGCCCACGGCAGGGTAGGGGCTACACAGATACGCAGTATTTT. Amino acid sequence: CASSPRQGRGYTDTQYF.

This clonotype was seen a few times. The chain couples TRBV4-2 to TRBJ1-4; 7 bases are a match to TRBD1. Germline lookup yields CDR1 LGHNA and CDR2 YNFKEQ. V was clipped by 4 bases and J by 8 bases; unmatched bases: 7. The CDR3 is made up of 14 amino acids. CDR3 bases: TGTGCCAGCAGCCCCCGACAGGGCCCCGAAAAACTGTTTTTT. This translates into CASSPRQGPEKLFF.